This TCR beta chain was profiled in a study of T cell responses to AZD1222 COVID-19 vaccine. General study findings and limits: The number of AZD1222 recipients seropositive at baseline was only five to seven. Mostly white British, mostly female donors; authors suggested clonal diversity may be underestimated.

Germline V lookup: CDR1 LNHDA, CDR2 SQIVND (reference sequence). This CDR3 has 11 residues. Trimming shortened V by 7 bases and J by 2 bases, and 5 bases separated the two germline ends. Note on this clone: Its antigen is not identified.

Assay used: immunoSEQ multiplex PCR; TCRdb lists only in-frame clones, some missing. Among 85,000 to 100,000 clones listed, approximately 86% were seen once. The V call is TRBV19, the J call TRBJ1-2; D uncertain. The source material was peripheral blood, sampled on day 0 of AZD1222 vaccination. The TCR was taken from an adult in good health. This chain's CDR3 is CASMLNYGYTF. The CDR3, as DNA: TGTGCCAGTATGTTAAACTATGGCTACACCTTC.